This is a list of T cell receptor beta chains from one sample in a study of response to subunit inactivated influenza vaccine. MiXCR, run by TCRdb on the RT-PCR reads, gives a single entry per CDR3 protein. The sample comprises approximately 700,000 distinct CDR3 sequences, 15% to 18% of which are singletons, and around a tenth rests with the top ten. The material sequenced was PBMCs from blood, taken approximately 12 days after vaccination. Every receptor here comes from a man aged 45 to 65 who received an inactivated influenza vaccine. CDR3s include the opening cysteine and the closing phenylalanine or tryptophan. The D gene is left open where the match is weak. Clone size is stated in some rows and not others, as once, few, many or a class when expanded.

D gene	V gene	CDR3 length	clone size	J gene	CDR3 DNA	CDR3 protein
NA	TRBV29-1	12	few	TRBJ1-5	TGCAGCGTGGGGGGCCCCGGGCAGCCCCAGCATTTT	CSVGGPGQPQHF
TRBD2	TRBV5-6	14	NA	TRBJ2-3	TGTGCCAGCAGCTTTGGGGGGGTGCAGTTTGCGCAGTATTTT	CASSFGGVQFAQYF
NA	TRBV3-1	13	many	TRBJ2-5	TGTGCCAGCAGATCGGGAGTGAGAGAGACCCAGTACTTC	CASRSGVRETQYF
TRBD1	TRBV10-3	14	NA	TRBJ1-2	TGTGCCATCAGTCAAGACAGGGGCCCCTATGGCTACACCTTC	CAISQDRGPYGYTF
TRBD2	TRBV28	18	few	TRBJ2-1	TGTGCCAGCAGTCCCTCAGGACTAGCGGGGGGGACCTACAATGAGCAGTTCTTC	CASSPSGLAGGTYNEQFF
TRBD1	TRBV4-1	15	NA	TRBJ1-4	TGCGCCAGCAGCCGCCGACAGGGGCCTAATGAAAAACTGTTTTTT	CASSRRQGPNEKLFF
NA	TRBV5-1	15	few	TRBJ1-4	TGCGCCAGCAGCCGGGACCCGATGGGTAATGAAAAACTGTTTTTT	CASSRDPMGNEKLFF
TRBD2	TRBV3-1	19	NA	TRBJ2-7	TGTGCCAGCAGCTCTCGGACTAGCGGGGGCCACATCTCCGGATACGAGCAGTACTTC	CASSSRTSGGHISGYEQYF
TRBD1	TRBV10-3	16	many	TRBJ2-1	TGTGCCATCAGTGAGTCTGTAATGTTGACAGGGAATGAGCAGTTCTTC	CAISESVMLTGNEQFF
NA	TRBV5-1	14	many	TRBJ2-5	TGCGCCAGCAGCGAACCGAGGGGCCAGGAGACCCAGTACTTC	CASSEPRGQETQYF
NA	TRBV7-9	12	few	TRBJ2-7	TGTGCCAGCAGCTTAGTACTTGAGGAGCAGTACTTC	CASSLVLEEQYF
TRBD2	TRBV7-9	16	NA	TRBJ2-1	TGTGCCAGCAGCTTGCGACTAGCGGAGAACTACAATGAGCAGTTCTTC	CASSLRLAENYNEQFF
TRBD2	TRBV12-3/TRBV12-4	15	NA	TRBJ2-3	TGTGCCAGCACCCGAACGGGGGGGCCCGGAGATACGCAGTATTTT	CASTRTGGPGDTQYF
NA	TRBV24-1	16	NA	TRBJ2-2	TGTGCCACCAGTGACCCCCGTCAGACGAACACCGGGGAGCTGTTTTTT	CATSDPRQTNTGELFF
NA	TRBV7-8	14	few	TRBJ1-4	TGTGCCAGCAGCCCAGACAGTCACAATGAAAAACTGTTTTTT	CASSPDSHNEKLFF
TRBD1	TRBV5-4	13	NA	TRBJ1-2	TGTGCCAGTACACAGGGGGCGGGCTATGGCTACACCTTC	CASTQGAGYGYTF
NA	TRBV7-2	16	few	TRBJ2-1	TGTGCCAGCAGCTTAGTTGGCAGTAATACCTACAATGAGCAGTTCTTC	CASSLVGSNTYNEQFF
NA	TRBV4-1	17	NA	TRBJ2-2	TGCGCCAGCAGCCAAGCAACCGGGGGTTTAGACACCGGGGAGCTGTTTTTT	CASSQATGGLDTGELFF
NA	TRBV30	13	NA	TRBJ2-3	TGTGCCTGGACCTCGGATATCGGAGATACGCAGTATTTT	CAWTSDIGDTQYF
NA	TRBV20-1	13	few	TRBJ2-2	TGCAGTGCTAGACACCGGGACACCGGGGAGCTGTTTTTT	CSARHRDTGELFF
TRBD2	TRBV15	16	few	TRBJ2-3	TGTGCCACCAGCAGACGAAGGACTAGCGGCACAGATACGCAGTATTTT	CATSRRRTSGTDTQYF
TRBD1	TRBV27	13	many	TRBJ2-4	TGTGCCAGCAGCCTAGGGGGCGAAAACATTCAGTACTTC	CASSLGGENIQYF
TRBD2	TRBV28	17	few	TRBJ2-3	TGTGCCAGCAGTTTGTGGGCTAGCGGGAGGGGTGGAGATACGCAGTATTTT	CASSLWASGRGGDTQYF
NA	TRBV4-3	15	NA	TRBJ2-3	TGCGCCAGCAGCCAAGATCTGTTAGTCCCAGATACGCAGTATTTT	CASSQDLLVPDTQYF
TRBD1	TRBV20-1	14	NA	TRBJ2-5	TGCAGTGCTAGAGATGGGACAGGGAAAGAGACCCAGTACTTC	CSARDGTGKETQYF
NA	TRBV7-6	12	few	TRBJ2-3	TGTGCCAGCAGCGGCGTAGGAGATACGCAGTATTTT	CASSGVGDTQYF
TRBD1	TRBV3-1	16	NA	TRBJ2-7	TGTGCCAGCAGCGCCTGGGTGGGACAGGGGGACGACGAGCAGTACTTC	CASSAWVGQGDDEQYF
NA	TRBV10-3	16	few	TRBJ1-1	TGTGCCATCAGTGTACGGGACGGAATTATGAACACTGAAGCTTTCTTT	CAISVRDGIMNTEAFF
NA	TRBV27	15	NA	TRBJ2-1	TGTGCCAGCACCCGTTTTGGGGGGTCCTACAATGAGCAGTTCTTC	CASTRFGGSYNEQFF
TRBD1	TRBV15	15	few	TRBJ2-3	TGTGCCACCAGCAGACGGACAGGGGGCACAGATACGCAGTATTTT	CATSRRTGGTDTQYF
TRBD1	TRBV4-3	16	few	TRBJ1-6	TGCGCCAGCAGCCAAGAAACAGGGGGAGATACTTCACCCCTCCACTTT	CASSQETGGDTSPLHF
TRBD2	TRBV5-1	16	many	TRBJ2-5	TGCGCCAGCAGCTTCCAGGCTAGCGGGAGTGGGGAGACCCAGTACTTC	CASSFQASGSGETQYF
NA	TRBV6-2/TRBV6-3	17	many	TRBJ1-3	TGTGCCAGCAGTTACTCGATTTACCCCGGCTCTGGAAACACCATATATTTT	CASSYSIYPGSGNTIYF
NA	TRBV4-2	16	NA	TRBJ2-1	TGTGCCAGCAGCCAAAGAGGGCTAGGTACCTACAATGAGCAGTTCTTC	CASSQRGLGTYNEQFF
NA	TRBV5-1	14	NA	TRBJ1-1	TGCGCCAGCAAAGAACGCCCTTCTTCCACTGAAGCTTTCTTT	CASKERPSSTEAFF
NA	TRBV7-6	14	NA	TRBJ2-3	TGTGCCAGCAGCGCCCGACTGTTCACAGATACGCAGTATTTT	CASSARLFTDTQYF
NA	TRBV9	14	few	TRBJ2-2	TGTGCCAGCAGCGTAGGACCGGTGGCCGGGGAGCTGTTTTTT	CASSVGPVAGELFF
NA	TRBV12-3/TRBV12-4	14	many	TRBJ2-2	TGTGCCAGCAGTACCGACGGAGTGTCCGGGGAGCTGTTTTTT	CASSTDGVSGELFF
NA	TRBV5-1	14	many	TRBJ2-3	TGTGCCAGCAGTTTGGGCGGCGGCACAGATACGCAGTATTTT	CASSLGGGTDTQYF
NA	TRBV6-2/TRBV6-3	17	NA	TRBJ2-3	TGTGCCAGCAGAACCGGGGACCGGGGCAGGAGCACAGATACGCAGTATTTT	CASRTGDRGRSTDTQYF
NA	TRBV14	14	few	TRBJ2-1	TGTGCCAGCAGCCCACCGGCCGACGGCAATGAGCAGTTCTTC	CASSPPADGNEQFF
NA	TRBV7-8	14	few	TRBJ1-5	TGTGCCAGCAGCTTAGCGCGTAGAGATCAGCCCCAGCATTTT	CASSLARRDQPQHF
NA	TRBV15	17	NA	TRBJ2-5	TGTGCCACCAGCAGAGGAGGCCCAATAGAGGGCCCCGAGACCCAGTACTTC	CATSRGGPIEGPETQYF